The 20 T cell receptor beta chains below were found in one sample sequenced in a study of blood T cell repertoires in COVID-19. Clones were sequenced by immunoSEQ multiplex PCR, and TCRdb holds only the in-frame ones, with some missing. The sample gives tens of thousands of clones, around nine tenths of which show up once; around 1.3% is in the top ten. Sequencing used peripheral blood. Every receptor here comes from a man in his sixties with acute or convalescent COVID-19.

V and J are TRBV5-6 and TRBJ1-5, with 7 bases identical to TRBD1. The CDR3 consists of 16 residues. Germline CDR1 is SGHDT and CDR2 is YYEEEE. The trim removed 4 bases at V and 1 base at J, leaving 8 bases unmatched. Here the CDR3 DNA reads TGTGCCAGCAGCCTAAACAGGGGCACAAGCAATCAGCCCCAGCATTTT. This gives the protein CASSLNRGTSNQPQHF.

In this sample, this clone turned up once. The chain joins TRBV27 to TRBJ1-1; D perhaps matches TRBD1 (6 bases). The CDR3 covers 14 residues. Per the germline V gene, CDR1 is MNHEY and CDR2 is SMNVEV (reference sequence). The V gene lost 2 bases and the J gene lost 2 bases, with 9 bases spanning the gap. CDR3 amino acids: CASSLVGGNTEAFF. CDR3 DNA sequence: TGTGCCAGCAGTTTAGTTGGGGGCAACACTGAAGCTTTCTTT.

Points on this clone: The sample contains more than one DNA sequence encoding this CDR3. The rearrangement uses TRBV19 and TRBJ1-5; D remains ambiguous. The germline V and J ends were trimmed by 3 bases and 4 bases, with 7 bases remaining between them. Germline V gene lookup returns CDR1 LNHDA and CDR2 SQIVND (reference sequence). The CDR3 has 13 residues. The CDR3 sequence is CASSITGNQPQHF. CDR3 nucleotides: TGTGCCAGTAGTATCACGGGTAATCAGCCCCAGCATTTT.

The CDR3 coding sequence is TGTGCCAGCAGTTACTTTAGGGACAGGGAGCAGTACTTC. Translated, it gives CASSYFRDREQYF. The J gene is TRBJ2-7, the V gene TRBV6-5; 8 bases map to TRBD1. V was pared by 1 base and J by 7 bases, with 3 bases of the junction left unmatched. CDR3 length equals 13 residues. The germline V gene encodes CDR1 MNHEY and CDR2 SVGAGI.

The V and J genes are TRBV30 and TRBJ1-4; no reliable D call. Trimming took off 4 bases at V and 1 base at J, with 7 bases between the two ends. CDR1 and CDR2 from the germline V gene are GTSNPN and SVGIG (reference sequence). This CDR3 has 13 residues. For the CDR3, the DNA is TGTGCCTGGACCGGGAAAACTAATGAAAAACTGTTTTTT. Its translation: CAWTGKTNEKLFF.

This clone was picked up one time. CDR3 sequence: CASSLGLSGNTIYF. CDR3 DNA sequence: TGTGCCAGCAGCTTAGGTCTCTCTGGAAACACCATATATTTT. The chain links TRBV7-2 to TRBJ1-3; no clear D. Germline values: CDR1 SGHTA, CDR2 FQGNSA. CDR3 length equals 14 residues. V lost 1 base and J lost 0, with 4 bases in between.

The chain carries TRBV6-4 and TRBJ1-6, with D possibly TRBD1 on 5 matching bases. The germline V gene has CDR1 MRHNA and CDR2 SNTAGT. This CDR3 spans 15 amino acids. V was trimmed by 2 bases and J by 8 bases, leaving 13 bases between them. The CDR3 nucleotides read TGTGCCAGCAGTGACGTAACAGGAGGGGATTCACCCCTCCACTTT. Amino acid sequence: CASSDVTGGDSPLHF.

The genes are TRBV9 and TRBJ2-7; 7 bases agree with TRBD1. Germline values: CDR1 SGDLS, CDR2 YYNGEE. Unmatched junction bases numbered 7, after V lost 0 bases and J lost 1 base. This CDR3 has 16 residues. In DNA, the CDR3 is TGTGCCAGCAGCGTAGATTCAGGGGGACCTTCCTACGAGCAGTACTTC. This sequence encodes CASSVDSGGPSYEQYF.

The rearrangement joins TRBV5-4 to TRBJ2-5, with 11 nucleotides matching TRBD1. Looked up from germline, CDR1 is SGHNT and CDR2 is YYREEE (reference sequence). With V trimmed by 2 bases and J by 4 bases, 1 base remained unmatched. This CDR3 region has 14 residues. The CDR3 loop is CASSFGTGGETQYF. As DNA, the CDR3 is TGTGCCAGCAGCTTCGGGACAGGGGGAGAGACCCAGTACTTC.

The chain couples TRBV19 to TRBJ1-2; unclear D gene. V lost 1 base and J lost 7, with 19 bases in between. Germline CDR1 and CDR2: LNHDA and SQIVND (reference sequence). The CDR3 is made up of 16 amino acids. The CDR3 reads CASSIARRLAIGGYTF. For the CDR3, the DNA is TGTGCCAGTAGTATAGCCCGCAGGCTTGCTATAGGTGGCTACACCTTC.

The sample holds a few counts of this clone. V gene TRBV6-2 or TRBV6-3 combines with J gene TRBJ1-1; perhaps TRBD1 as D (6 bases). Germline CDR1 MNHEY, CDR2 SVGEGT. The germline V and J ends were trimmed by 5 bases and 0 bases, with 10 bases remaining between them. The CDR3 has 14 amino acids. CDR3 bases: TGTGCCAGCAGTGAGGGGGGGTTGAACACTGAAGCTTTCTTT. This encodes CASSEGGLNTEAFF.

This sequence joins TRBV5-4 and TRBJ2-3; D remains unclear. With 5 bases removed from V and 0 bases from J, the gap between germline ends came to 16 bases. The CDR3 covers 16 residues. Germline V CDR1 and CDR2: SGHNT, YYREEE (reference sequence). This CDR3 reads CASRPSSLTSTDTQYF. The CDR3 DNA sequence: TGTGCCAGCAGGCCGTCATCGCTCACTAGCACAGATACGCAGTATTTT.

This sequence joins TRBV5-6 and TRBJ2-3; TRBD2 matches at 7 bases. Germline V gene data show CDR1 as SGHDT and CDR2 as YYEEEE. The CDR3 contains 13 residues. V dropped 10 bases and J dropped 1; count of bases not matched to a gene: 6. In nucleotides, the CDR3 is TGTGCCTCCAGACGGGGGGGCACAGATACGCAGTATTTT. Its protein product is CASRRGGTDTQYF.

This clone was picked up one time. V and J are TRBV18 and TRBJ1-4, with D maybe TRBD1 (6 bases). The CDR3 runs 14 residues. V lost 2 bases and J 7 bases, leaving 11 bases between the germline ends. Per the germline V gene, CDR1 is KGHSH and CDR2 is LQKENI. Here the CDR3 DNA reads TGTGCCAGCTCACCAACGACAGGTATTGAAAAACTGTTTTTT. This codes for CASSPTTGIEKLFF.

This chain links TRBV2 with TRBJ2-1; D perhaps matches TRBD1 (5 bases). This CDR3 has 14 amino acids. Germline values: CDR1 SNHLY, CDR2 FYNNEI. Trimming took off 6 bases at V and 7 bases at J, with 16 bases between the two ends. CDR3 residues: CASSRAPTRNEQFF. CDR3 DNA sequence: TGTGCCAGCAGCAGGGCCCCGACGAGGAATGAGCAGTTCTTC.

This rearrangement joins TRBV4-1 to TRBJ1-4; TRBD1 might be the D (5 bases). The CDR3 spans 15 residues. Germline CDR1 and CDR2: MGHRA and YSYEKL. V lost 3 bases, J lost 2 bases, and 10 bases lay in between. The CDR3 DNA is TGCGCCAGCAGCCAGGGCAGGGCGACTAATGAAAAACTGTTTTTT. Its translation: CASSQGRATNEKLFF.

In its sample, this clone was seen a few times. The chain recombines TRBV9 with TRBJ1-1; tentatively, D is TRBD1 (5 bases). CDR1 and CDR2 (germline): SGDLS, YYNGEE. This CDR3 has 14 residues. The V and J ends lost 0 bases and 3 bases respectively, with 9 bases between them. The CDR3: CASSVDQGHTEAFF. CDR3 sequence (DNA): TGTGCCAGCAGCGTAGACCAGGGCCACACTGAAGCTTTCTTT.

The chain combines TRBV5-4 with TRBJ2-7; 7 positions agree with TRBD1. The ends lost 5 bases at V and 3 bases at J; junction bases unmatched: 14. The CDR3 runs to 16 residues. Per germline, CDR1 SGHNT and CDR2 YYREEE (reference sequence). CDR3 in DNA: TGTGCCAGCAGTTCCGCGACCGGGACAGAGAACTACGAGCAGTACTTC. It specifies CASSSATGTENYEQYF. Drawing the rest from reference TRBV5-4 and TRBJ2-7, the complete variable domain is ETGVTQSPTHLIKTRGQQVTLRCSSQSGHNTVSWYQQALGQGPQFIFQYYREEENGRGNFPPRFSGLQFPNYSSELNVNALELDDSALYLCASSSATGTENYEQYFGPGTRLTVT.

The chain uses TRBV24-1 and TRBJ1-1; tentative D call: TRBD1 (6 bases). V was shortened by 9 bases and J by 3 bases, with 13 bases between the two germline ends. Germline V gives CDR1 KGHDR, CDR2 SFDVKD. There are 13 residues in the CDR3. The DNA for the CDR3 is TGTGCCACCCGCGCAGGGGAGTACACTGAAGCTTTCTTT. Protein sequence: CATRAGEYTEAFF.

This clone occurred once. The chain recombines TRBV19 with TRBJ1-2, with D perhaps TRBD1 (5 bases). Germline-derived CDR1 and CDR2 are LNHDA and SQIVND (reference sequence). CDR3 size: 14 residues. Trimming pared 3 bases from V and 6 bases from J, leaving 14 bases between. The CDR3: CASSIGGLRNGYTF. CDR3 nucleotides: TGTGCCAGTAGTATTGGGGGACTCAGGAATGGCTACACCTTC.